The next 30 T cell receptor beta chains were all read from a single sample in a study of T-cell memory formation after mild COVID-19. In TCRdb, the 5' RACE reads were re-called with MiXCR into one record per CDR3 protein. The sample has 580,000 or so distinct CDR3 sequences, around 16% seen once. Sequenced sample: PBMCs or a T cell subset sorted from them (not recorded which). These receptors all stem from an adult woman who had mild COVID-19 (a few samples of this study predate the infection). Cell type and time point are not known.

This clonotype was observed a handful of times. The rearrangement links TRBV2 to TRBJ2-3; D might be TRBD1 or TRBD2, each matching 5 bases. Germline V lookup: CDR1 SNHLY, CDR2 FYNNEI. V was cut by 6 bases and J by 5 bases, with 21 bases left in between. This CDR3 is built from 16 residues. CDR3 region: CASRPYPGSGQDTQYF. As DNA, the CDR3 is TGTGCCAGCAGGCCTTACCCGGGATCAGGGCAAGATACGCAGTATTTT.

In its sample, this clonotype was seen a few times. The chain has TRBV15 and TRBJ2-3; D remains ambiguous. V lost 1 base and J 8 bases, leaving 19 bases between the germline ends. This CDR3 has 16 residues. Germline values: CDR1 LNHNV, CDR2 YYDKDF (reference sequence). CDR3 amino acids: CATSRARPQVGATQYF. The DNA of the CDR3 is TGTGCCACCAGCAGAGCCCGGCCCCAGGTGGGCGCTACGCAGTATTTT.

This clonotype has only a few counts. The chain carries TRBV6-2 or TRBV6-3 and TRBJ1-1; D gene ambiguous. The CDR3 sequence is 13 residues long. V was cut by 2 bases and J by 4 bases, with 8 bases left in between. Germline CDR1 is MNHEY and CDR2 is SVGEGT. The CDR3 protein is CASSYGQTTEAFF. CDR3 DNA sequence: TGTGCCAGCAGTTACGGCCAGACCACTGAAGCTTTCTTT.

The V and J genes are TRBV11-3 and TRBJ1-1; 7 nucleotides agree with TRBD1. Germline assignment: CDR1 SGHNT and CDR2 YENEEA. The length of the CDR3 is 16 residues. J lost 5 bases, V lost 0 bases, and 9 bases had no gene match. In DNA, the CDR3 is TGTGCCAGCAGCTTAGATCTAGGCAGGGGGGAAACTGAAGCTTTCTTT. It translates to CASSLDLGRGETEAFF.

This clonotype was found a few times. The DNA for the CDR3 is TGTGCCAGCGGCTGGGCGGACCGGACGAGGAACACCATATATTTT. Its protein product is CASGWADRTRNTIYF. The chain recombines TRBV6-2 or TRBV6-3 with TRBJ1-3; D is unresolved. V shed 8 bases and J shed 7 bases, with 21 bases lying between them. Germline V CDR1 and CDR2: MNHEY, SVGEGT. The CDR3 loop spans 15 amino acids.

V and J are TRBV18 and TRBJ1-2; D is perhaps TRBD1 (5 bases). The V gene lost 6 bases and the J gene lost 0 bases, with 11 bases spanning the gap. The germline CDR1 and CDR2 sequences are KGHSH and LQKENI. The CDR3 sequence is 14 residues long. CDR3 protein: CASSSTATNYGYTF. Here the CDR3 DNA reads TGTGCCAGCTCGTCGACAGCAACTAACTATGGCTACACCTTC.

The chain uses TRBV4-3 and TRBJ2-7, with D tentatively TRBD1 (6 bases). CDR1 LGHNA and CDR2 YSLEER come from the germline V gene. V was pared by 2 bases and J by 2 bases, with 13 bases between. The CDR3 is made up of 15 amino acids. CDR3 sequence (DNA): TGCGCCAGCAGCCAAACAACAGGGCCAACCTACGAGCAGTACTTC. It codes for CASSQTTGPTYEQYF.

The chain is built from TRBV6-6 and TRBJ1-2, with D possibly being TRBD1 (5 bases). The CDR3 consists of 15 residues. The V end lost 0 bases, the J end lost 0 bases, and 8 bases lay between the germline ends. In germline, CDR1 is MNHNY, CDR2 SVGAGI (reference sequence). The CDR3 loop is CASSYSMTANYGYTF. CDR3 bases: TGTGCCAGCAGTTACTCGATGACAGCTAACTATGGCTACACCTTC.

The rearrangement joins TRBV6-5 to TRBJ1-1, with a possible D match to TRBD1 (5 bases). V dropped 5 bases and J dropped 5 bases, with 15 bases sitting between them. Germline CDR1 is MNHEY and CDR2 is SVGAGI. This CDR3 region has 14 residues. The CDR3 spells CASSEPGLRTEAFF. The CDR3 DNA follows: TGTGCCAGCAGTGAGCCGGGACTTAGGACTGAAGCTTTCTTT.

Here the CDR3 reads CASNGLRGRAYEQYF. The CDR3 bases are TGTGCCAGCAACGGTCTCCGCGGGAGGGCCTACGAGCAGTACTTC. The genes are TRBV2 and TRBJ2-7, with 9 bases lining up with TRBD2. This CDR3 contains 15 residues. Trimming took 7 bases from V and 2 from J; bases not matched to a gene: 9. Germline loops: CDR1 SNHLY, CDR2 FYNNEI. The whole variable domain, remainder taken from reference TRBV2 and TRBJ2-7, is EPEVTQTPSHQVTQMGQEVILRCVPISNHLYFYWYRQILGQKVEFLVSFYNNEISEKSEIFDDQFSVERPDGSNFTLKIRSTKLEDSAMYFCASNGLRGRAYEQYFGPGTRLTVT.

V is TRBV23-1 and J is TRBJ2-7; weak D call: TRBD2 (5 bases). TRBV23-1 is marked as an open reading frame, function uncertain. V lost 0 bases, J lost 0 bases, and 12 bases lay in between. The CDR3 has 16 amino acids. The CDR3 DNA reads TGCGCCAGCAGTCAATCGAGGGAACTGGGCTCCTACGAGCAGTACTTC. Protein sequence: CASSQSRELGSYEQYF.

V is TRBV5-1 and J is TRBJ1-1, with 7 bases fitting TRBD1. The CDR3 contains 16 residues. Per the germline V gene, CDR1 is SGHRS and CDR2 is YFSETQ. V lost 4 bases, J lost 1 base, and 10 bases stayed unmatched. This chain's CDR3 is CASSPAQGPKNTEAFF. The CDR3 nucleotides are TGCGCCAGCAGCCCCGCACAGGGGCCAAAGAACACTGAAGCTTTCTTT.

The gene calls are TRBV24-1 and TRBJ1-2; TRBD1 matches 8 bases. V trimming: 5 bases; J trimming: 0 bases; junction bases outside the gene matches: 10. Germline lookup yields CDR1 KGHDR and CDR2 SFDVKD. This CDR3 comprises 17 residues. In DNA form, the CDR3 reads TGTGCCACCAGTGGGAAACAGGGGGACAGCGCTAACTATGGCTACACCTTC. This encodes CATSGKQGDSANYGYTF.

The chain couples TRBV27 to TRBJ2-1, with D perhaps TRBD2 (5 bases). V was cut by 4 bases and J by 8 bases, with 15 bases left in between. Germline V gives CDR1 MNHEY, CDR2 SMNVEV (reference sequence). The CDR3 is 14 amino acids. This CDR3 is CASSSRPARDEQFF. The CDR3 DNA reads as TGTGCCAGCAGTTCGCGCCCGGCGAGGGATGAGCAGTTCTTC.

This clonotype appeared a few times. The rearrangement links TRBV5-1 to TRBJ2-1; 8 nucleotides match TRBD2. Germline V CDR1 and CDR2: SGHRS, YFSETQ. The CDR3 totals 17 residues. With V trimmed by 1 base and J by 5 bases, 11 bases remained unmatched. The CDR3 DNA is TGCGCCAGCAGCTTGTTAGGTAGCGGGACGACAAACAATGAGCAGTTCTTC. Translating it yields CASSLLGSGTTNNEQFF.

This clonotype was counted at least ten times. The chain carries TRBV7-2 and TRBJ2-6, with TRBD2 matching 9 bases. Germline V gives CDR1 SGHTA, CDR2 FQGNSA. This CDR3 has 19 amino acids. The trim removed 5 bases at V and 4 bases at J, leaving 15 bases unmatched. The CDR3: CASSLRASGTQGGANVLTF. In nucleotides, the CDR3 is TGTGCCAGCAGCCTTAGGGCTAGCGGGACCCAGGGAGGGGCCAACGTCCTGACTTTC.

The rearrangement uses TRBV6-2 or TRBV6-3 and TRBJ2-5; tentative D call: TRBD1 (5 bases). Looked up from germline, CDR1 is MNHEY and CDR2 is SVGEGT. The CDR3 contains 16 residues. Between the trimmed V and J ends, which lost 6 bases and 1 base, there was a span of 18 bases. CDR3 sequence reads: CASSVDLMGLQETQYF. For the CDR3, the DNA is TGTGCCAGCAGCGTAGACCTGATGGGGCTCCAAGAGACCCAGTACTTC.

The rearrangement uses TRBV4-2 and TRBJ2-5; a possible D gene is TRBD2 (6 bases). Germline-derived CDR1 and CDR2 are LGHNA and YNFKEQ. The CDR3 is 14 amino acids. V shed 0 bases and J shed 5 bases, with 10 bases lying between them. CDR3 amino acids: CASSQDRGWETQYF. DNA of the CDR3: TGTGCCAGCAGCCAAGATCGGGGGTGGGAGACCCAGTACTTC.

The chain is built from TRBV5-1 and TRBJ2-1, with 13 bases matching TRBD2. This CDR3 is 16 amino acids long. Trimming at V came to 4 bases and at J to 9 bases, leaving 10 bases not matched to a gene. Per the germline V gene, CDR1 is SGHRS and CDR2 is YFSETQ. The CDR3 protein is CASSAPLAGGLSEQFF. In nucleotides, the CDR3 is TGCGCCAGCAGCGCGCCACTAGCGGGGGGGCTTAGTGAGCAGTTCTTC.

The chain combines TRBV30 with TRBJ1-1; D call uncertain. Trimming stripped 3 bases from V and 4 bases from J, with 12 bases between. CDR3 length: 13 residues. Per the germline V gene, CDR1 is GTSNPN and CDR2 is SVGIG (reference sequence). The CDR3 DNA is TGTGCCTGGAGGTGGGGAGTTGGCACTGAAGCTTTCTTT. Its protein is CAWRWGVGTEAFF.

V usage is TRBV20-1 and J usage is TRBJ1-5; the D gene is possibly TRBD1 (6 bases). V was trimmed by 2 bases and J by 3 bases, leaving 8 bases between them. The CDR3 sequence is 13 residues long. Germline V gene data show CDR1 as DFQATT and CDR2 as SNEGSKA (reference sequence). The CDR3 loop reads CSARQGLNQPQHF. The CDR3 bases are TGCAGTGCTAGACAGGGGCTCAATCAGCCCCAGCATTTT.

The rearrangement links TRBV6-1 to TRBJ1-2; D is undetermined. Germline V gene data show CDR1 as MNHNS and CDR2 as SASEGT. The CDR3 totals 14 residues. The V end lost 5 bases, the J end lost 2 bases, and 12 bases lay between the germline ends. CDR3 loop: CASSTGVTNYGYTF. The CDR3 nucleotides read TGTGCCAGCAGTACTGGGGTGACGAACTATGGCTACACCTTC.

This clonotype turned up a few times. This chain joins TRBV2 and TRBJ2-7; D gene uncertain. V was trimmed by 10 bases and J by 1 base, leaving 14 bases between them. The CDR3 runs 13 residues. CDR1 and CDR2 (germline): SNHLY, FYNNEI. CDR3 bases: TGTGCCACCTCGTTGGAGAAATCCTACGAGCAGTACTTC. Residues: CATSLEKSYEQYF.

The rearrangement links TRBV6-5 to TRBJ2-7; 8 bases match TRBD2. The CDR3 runs to 12 residues. Per germline, CDR1 MNHEY and CDR2 SVGAGI. The CDR3 DNA is TGTGCTTCGGGGGGGTCATTCTACGAGCAGTACTTC. Translation: CASGGSFYEQYF.

V gene TRBV6-6 combines with J gene TRBJ2-1; TRBD2 matches at 9 bases. Per the germline V gene, CDR1 is MNHNY and CDR2 is SVGAGI (reference sequence). The CDR3 is made up of 13 amino acids. The V segment lost 7 bases and the J segment 4 bases; nucleotides outside the gene matches: 2. This CDR3 is CASKAGGYNEQFF. Here the CDR3 DNA reads TGTGCCAGCAAGGCGGGAGGGTACAATGAGCAGTTCTTC.

This chain links TRBV12-3 or TRBV12-4 with TRBJ1-4; a weak D match, TRBD1 (5 bases). The CDR3 has 14 residues. The V end lost 3 bases, the J end lost 8 bases, and 13 bases lay between the germline ends. CDR3 amino acids: CASSLRRDPEKLFF. CDR3 sequence (DNA): TGTGCCAGCAGTTTGCGGAGGGACCCCGAAAAACTGTTTTTT.

Here the CDR3 reads CASSLRTSDGNEQFF. The CDR3 nucleotides read TGTGCCAGCAGCTTGAGGACTAGCGATGGGAATGAGCAGTTCTTC. V and J are TRBV5-6 and TRBJ2-1; TRBD2 agrees at 9 bases. With V trimmed by 1 base and J by 7 bases, 6 bases remained unmatched. The V gene's germline CDR1 is SGHDT and CDR2 YYEEEE. The CDR3 extends over 15 amino acids.

This clonotype was picked up one time. The chain carries TRBV24-1 and TRBJ2-1; D is uncertain. There are 15 residues in the CDR3. V lost 3 bases to trimming and J lost 10 bases, with 18 bases between them. Per germline, CDR1 KGHDR and CDR2 SFDVKD. The CDR3: CATSDILEGSREQFF. Written as DNA, the CDR3 is TGTGCCACCAGTGATATCCTGGAAGGTTCTCGGGAGCAGTTCTTC.

The chain links TRBV11-2 to TRBJ1-3; unclear D gene. V dropped 0 bases and J dropped 0 bases, with 9 bases sitting between them. Germline CDR1 is SGHAT and CDR2 is FQNNGV. The CDR3 extends over 16 amino acids. CDR3 bases: TGTGCCAGCAGCTTAGACCTTTTGTACTCTGGAAACACCATATATTTT. Translated: CASSLDLLYSGNTIYF.

This clonotype has more than one count but fewer than ten. The rearrangement joins TRBV6-5 to TRBJ1-4, with D uncertain. This CDR3 is built from 16 residues. Between the trimmed V and J ends, which lost 5 bases and 0 bases, there was a span of 13 bases. In germline, CDR1 is MNHEY, CDR2 SVGAGI. In nucleotides, the CDR3 is TGTGCCAGCAGTGCATCCCCGGTTGCAACTAATGAAAAACTGTTTTTT. Translated, it gives CASSASPVATNEKLFF.